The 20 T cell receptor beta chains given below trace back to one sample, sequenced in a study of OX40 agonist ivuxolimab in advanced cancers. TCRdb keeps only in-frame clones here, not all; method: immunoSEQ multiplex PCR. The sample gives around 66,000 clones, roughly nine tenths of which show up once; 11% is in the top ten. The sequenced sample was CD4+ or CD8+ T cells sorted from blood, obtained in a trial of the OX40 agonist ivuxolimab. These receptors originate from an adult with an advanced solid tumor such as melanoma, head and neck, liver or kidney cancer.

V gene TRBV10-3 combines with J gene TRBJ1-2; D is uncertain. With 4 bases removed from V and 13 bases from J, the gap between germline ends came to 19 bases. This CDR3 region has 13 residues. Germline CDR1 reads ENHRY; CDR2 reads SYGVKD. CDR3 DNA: TGTGCCATCAGTGGAGGGCGGGAGAAAGGGCCCACCTTC. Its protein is CAISGGREKGPTF.

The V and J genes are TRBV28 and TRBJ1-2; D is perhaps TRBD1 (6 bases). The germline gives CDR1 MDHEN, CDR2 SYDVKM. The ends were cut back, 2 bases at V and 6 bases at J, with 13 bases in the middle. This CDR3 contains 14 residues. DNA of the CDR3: TGTGCCAGCAGTTTACCGTTTAGGGGGAATGGCTACACCTTC. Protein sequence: CASSLPFRGNGYTF.

CDR3 DNA: TGTGCCAGCAGCACAGAGACTGCCTCTGATACGCAGTATTTT. Translated: CASSTETASDTQYF. This chain uses TRBV7-8 with TRBJ2-3, with unresolved D. V shed 5 bases and J shed 6 bases, with 15 bases lying between them. Germline-derived CDR1 and CDR2 are SGHVS and FQNEAQ. The CDR3 sequence is 14 residues long.

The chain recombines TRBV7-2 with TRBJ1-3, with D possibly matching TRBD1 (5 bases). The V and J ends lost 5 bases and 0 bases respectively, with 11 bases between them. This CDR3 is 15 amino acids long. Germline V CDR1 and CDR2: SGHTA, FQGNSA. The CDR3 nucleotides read TGTGCCAGCAGCCAGGGATGGAACTCTGGAAACACCATATATTTT. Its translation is CASSQGWNSGNTIYF.

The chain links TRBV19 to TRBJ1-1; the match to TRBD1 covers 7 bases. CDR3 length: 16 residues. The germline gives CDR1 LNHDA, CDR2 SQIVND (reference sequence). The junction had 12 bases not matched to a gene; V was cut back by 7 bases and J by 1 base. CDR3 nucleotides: TGTGCCAGTATTTGGGGCAGGGGGGTTAAGAACACTGAAGCTTTCTTT. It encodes CASIWGRGVKNTEAFF.

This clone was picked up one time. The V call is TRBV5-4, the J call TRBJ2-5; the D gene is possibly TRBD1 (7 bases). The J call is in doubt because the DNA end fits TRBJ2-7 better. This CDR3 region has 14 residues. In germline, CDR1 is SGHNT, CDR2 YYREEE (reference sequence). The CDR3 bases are TGTGCCAGCAGCCCACTGGAGGGGGCGAACGAGCAGTACTTC. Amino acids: CASSPLEGANEQYF.

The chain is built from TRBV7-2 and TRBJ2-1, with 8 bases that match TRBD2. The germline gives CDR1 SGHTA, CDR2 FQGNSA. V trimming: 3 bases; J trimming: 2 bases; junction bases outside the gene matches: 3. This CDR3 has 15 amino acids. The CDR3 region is CASSLGSGTYNEQFF. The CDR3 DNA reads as TGTGCCAGCAGCTTGGGTAGCGGGACCTACAATGAGCAGTTCTTC.

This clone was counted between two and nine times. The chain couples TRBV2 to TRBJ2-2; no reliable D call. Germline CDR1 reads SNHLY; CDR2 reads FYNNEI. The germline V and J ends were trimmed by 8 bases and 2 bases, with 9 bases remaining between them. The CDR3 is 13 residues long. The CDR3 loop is CASGRLNTGELFF. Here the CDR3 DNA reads TGTGCCAGCGGACGGCTAAACACCGGGGAGCTGTTTTTT. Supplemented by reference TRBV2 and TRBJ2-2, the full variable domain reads EPEVTQTPSHQVTQMGQEVILRCVPISNHLYFYWYRQILGQKVEFLVSFYNNEISEKSEIFDDQFSVERPDGSNFTLKIRSTKLEDSAMYFCASGRLNTGELFFGEGSRLTVL.

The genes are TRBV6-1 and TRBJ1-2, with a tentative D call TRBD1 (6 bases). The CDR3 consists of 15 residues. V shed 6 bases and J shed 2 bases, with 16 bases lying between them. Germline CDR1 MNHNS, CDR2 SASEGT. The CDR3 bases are TGTGCCAGCAGGGAACCCGGGACACCAAACTATGGCTACACCTTC. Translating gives CASREPGTPNYGYTF.

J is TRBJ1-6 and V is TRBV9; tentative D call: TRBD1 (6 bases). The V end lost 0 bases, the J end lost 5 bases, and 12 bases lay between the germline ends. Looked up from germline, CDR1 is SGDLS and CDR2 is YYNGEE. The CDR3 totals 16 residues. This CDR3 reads CASSVGWQGNNSPLHF. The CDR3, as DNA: TGTGCCAGCAGCGTAGGGTGGCAGGGGAATAATTCACCCCTCCACTTT.

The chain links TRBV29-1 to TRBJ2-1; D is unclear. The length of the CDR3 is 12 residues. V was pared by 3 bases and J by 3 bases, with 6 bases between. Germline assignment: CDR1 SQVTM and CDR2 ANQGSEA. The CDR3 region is CSVDGDYNEQFF. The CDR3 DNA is TGCAGCGTTGATGGGGACTACAATGAGCAGTTCTTC.

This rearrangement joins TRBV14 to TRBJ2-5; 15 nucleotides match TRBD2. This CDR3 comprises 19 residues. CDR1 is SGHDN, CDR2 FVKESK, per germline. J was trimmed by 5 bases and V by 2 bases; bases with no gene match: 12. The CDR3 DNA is TGTGCCAGCAGCCAACGATACGGACTAGCGGGAGGGCCGGCCGAGACCCAGTACTTC. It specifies CASSQRYGLAGGPAETQYF.

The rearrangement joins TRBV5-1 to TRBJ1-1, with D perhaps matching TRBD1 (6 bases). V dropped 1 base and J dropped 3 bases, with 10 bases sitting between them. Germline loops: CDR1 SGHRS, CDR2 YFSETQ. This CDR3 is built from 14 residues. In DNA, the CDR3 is TGCGCCAGCAGCTTGACAGGGACCCACACTGAAGCTTTCTTT. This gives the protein CASSLTGTHTEAFF.

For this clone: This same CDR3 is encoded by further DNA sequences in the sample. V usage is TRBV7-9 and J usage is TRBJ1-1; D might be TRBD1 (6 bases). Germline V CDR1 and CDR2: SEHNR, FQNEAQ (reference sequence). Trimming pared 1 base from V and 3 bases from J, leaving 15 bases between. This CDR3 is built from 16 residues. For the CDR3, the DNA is TGTGCCAGCAGCTTAGGTGTCAGGGGCTTGGACACTGAAGCTTTCTTT. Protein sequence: CASSLGVRGLDTEAFF.

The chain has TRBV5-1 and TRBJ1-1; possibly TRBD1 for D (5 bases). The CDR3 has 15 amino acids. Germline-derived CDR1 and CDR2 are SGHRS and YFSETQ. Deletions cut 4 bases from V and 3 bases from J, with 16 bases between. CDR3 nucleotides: TGCGCCAGCAGCGCAATTGGGGGGATGGACACTGAAGCTTTCTTT. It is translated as CASSAIGGMDTEAFF.

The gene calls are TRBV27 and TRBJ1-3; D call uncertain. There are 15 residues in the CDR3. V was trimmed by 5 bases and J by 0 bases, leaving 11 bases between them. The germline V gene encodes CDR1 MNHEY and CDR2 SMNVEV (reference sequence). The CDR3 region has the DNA TGTGCCAGCAGTGACGGACGGTTCTCTGGAAACACCATATATTTT. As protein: CASSDGRFSGNTIYF.

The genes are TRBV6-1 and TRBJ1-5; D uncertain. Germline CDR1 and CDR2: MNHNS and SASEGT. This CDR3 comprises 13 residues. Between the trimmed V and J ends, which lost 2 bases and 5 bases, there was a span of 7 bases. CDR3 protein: CASSEYGDQPQHF. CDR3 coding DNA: TGTGCCAGCAGTGAATACGGAGATCAGCCCCAGCATTTT.

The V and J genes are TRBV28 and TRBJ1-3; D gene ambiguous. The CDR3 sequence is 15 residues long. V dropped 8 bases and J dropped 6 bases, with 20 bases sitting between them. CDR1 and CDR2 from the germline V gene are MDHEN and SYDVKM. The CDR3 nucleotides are TGTGCCAGCTCACCCCCGGCAGGAGCGGTAAACACCATATATTTT. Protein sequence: CASSPPAGAVNTIYF.

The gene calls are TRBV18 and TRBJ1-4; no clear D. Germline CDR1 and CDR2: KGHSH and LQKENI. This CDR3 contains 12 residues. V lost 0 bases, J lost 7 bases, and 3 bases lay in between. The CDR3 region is CASSPPGEKLFF. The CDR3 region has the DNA TGTGCCAGCTCACCACCTGGTGAAAAACTGTTTTTT.

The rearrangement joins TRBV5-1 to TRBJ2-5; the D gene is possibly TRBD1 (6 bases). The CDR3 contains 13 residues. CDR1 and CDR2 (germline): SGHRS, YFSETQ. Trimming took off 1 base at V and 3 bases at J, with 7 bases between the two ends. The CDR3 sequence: CASSLRDKETQYF. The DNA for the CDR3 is TGCGCCAGCAGCTTGAGGGACAAAGAGACCCAGTACTTC.